This TCR beta chain is from a study of OX40 agonist ivuxolimab in advanced cancers. As for the study in general: Prior checkpoint blockade (anti-PD-1, anti-PD-L1 or anti-CTLA-4) was permitted; around 39% had it.

Only in-frame clones appear in the TCRdb table, and some are missing; sequencing was by immunoSEQ multiplex PCR. The sample includes 80,000 to 95,000 clones, roughly 91% of them seen just once. Material: CD4+ or CD8+ T cells sorted from blood, obtained in a trial of the OX40 agonist ivuxolimab. The receptor's source is an adult with an advanced solid tumor such as melanoma, head and neck, liver or kidney cancer.

The CDR3, as DNA: TGTGCCTGGTACCGACGGACAGACTATGGCTACACCTTC. Protein product: CAWYRRTDYGYTF. The chain joins TRBV30 to TRBJ1-2; D perhaps matches TRBD1 (6 bases). CDR1 is GTSNPN and CDR2 is SVGIG in the germline V gene (reference sequence). This CDR3 contains 13 residues. Trimming stripped 5 bases from V and 3 bases from J, with 13 bases between.